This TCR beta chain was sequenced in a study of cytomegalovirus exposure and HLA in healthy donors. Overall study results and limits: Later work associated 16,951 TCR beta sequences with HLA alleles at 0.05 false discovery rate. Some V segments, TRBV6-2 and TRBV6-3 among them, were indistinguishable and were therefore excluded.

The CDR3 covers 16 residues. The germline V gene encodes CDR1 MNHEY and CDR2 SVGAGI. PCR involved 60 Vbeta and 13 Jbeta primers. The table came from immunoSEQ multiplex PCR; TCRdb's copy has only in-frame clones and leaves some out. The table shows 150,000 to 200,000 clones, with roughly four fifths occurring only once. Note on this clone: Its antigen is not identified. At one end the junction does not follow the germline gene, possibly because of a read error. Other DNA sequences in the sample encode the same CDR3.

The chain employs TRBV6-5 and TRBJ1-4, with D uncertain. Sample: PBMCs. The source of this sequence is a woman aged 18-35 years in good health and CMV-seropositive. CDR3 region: CASSYSRAIANEKLFF. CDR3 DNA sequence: TGCGCCAGCAGTTACTCGAGGGCCATTGCGAATGAAAAACTGTTTTTT.